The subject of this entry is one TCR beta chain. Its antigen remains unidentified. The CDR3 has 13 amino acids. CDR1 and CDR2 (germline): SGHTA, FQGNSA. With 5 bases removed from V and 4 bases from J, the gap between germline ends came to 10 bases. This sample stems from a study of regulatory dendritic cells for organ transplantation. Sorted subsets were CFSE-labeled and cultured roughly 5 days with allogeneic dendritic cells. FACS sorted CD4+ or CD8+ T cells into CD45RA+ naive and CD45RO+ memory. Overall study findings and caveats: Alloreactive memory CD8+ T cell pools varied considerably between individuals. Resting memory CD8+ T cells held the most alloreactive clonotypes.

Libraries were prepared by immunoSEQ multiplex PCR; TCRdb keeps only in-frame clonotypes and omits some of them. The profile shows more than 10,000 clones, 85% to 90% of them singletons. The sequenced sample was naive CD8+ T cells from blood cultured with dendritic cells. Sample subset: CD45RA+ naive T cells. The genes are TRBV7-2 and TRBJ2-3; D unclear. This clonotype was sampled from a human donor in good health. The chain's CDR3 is CASSPETPDTQYF. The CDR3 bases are TGTGCCAGCAGCCCAGAAACCCCAGATACGCAGTATTTT.